The sample holds one count of the clone carrying this T cell receptor (beta chain). This sample stems from a study of control samples from healthy donors and cancer patients. V lost 1 base, J lost 0 bases, and 10 bases lay in between. Germline values: CDR1 SGHVS, CDR2 FNYEAQ. The length of the CDR3 is 17 residues. Assay: immunoSEQ multiplex PCR; the TCRdb copy retains only in-frame clones and omits some. The table has tens of thousands of clones, over 65% seen once; the top ten hold 17%. The gene calls are TRBV7-6 and TRBJ2-6; D unresolved. The TCR sequence derives from a male donor with melanoma. The material sequenced was formalin-fixed, paraffin-embedded tissue. The CDR3 region has the DNA TGTGCCAGCAGCTTAGTCCCGGATTCCTCTGGGGCCAACGTCCTGACTTTC. As protein: CASSLVPDSSGANVLTF.